A single TCR beta chain is shown here with its context. Its antigen is as yet unknown. A much larger clone lies a single base off, so this may be a read error. Amplification of TCR alpha and beta CDR3 regions from RNA used iRepertoire nested multiplex PCR. Tissue mRNA or PBMC total RNA, about 90-450 ng, went into one-step reverse transcription and amplification. MiXCR, applied by TCRdb to the multiplex PCR reads, yields one record per CDR3 protein. The table shows about 410,000 distinct CDR3 sequences, with 41% occurring only once. This record belongs to a study of glioma-infiltrating T cells. Study in general: Presurgical dexamethasone in glioma patients lasted six or fewer days. Study-wide findings and caveats: Tissue-blood divergence was below expectation in non-neoplastic patients, above in gliomas. Patients with low tissue-blood divergence carried a signature set of shared blood CDR3 motifs.

CDR3 length equals 15 residues. J gave up 0 bases and V 8 bases, and 5 bases lay outside the gene matches. Germline CDR1 MNHEY, CDR2 SMNVEV (reference sequence). The source is a human donor with low-grade glioma or glioblastoma, undergoing nonglioma brain surgery, or in good health (not recorded which). The chain combines TRBV27 with TRBJ2-7, with 12 bases fitting TRBD2. Sequencing was done on a sample of glioma tissue, nonneoplastic brain tissue, or PBMCs (not recorded which). The CDR3 spells CASGASGRGSYEQYF. The DNA for the CDR3 is TGTGCCAGCGGGGCTAGCGGGAGGGGCTCCTACGAGCAGTACTTC.